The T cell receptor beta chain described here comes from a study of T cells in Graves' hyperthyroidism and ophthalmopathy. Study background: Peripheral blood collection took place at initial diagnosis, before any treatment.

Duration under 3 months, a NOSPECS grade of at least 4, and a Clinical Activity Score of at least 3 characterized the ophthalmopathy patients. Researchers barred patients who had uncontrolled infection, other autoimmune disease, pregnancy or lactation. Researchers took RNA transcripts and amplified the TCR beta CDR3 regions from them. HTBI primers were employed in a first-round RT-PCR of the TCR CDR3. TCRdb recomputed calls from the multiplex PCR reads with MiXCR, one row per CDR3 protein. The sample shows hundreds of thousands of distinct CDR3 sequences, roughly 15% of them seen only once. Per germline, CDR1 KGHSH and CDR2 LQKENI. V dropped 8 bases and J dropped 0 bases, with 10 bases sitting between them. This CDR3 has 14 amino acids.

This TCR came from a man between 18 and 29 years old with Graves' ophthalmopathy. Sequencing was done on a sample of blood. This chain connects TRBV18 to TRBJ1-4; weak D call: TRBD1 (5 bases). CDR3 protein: CASAWGATNEKLFF. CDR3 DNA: TGTGCCAGCGCCTGGGGCGCAACTAATGAAAAACTGTTTTTT.